The 20 T cell receptor beta chains given below trace back to one sample, sequenced in a study of preoperative IRX-2 immunotherapy in early breast cancer. The treatment: preoperative locoregional IRX-2 cytokine immunotherapy. The protocol was immunoSEQ multiplex PCR, while the TCRdb copy is restricted to in-frame clones and leaves out a portion. The sample carries about 2,700 clones, approximately 72% recorded once. The source was tumor tissue, collected before IRX-2 immunotherapy. Receptors were obtained from a human donor with breast cancer.

This chain connects TRBV28 to TRBJ2-6; D is ambiguous. The CDR3 runs 13 residues. The ends were cut back, 2 bases at V and 2 bases at J, with 1 base in the middle. The V gene's germline CDR1 is MDHEN and CDR2 SYDVKM. CDR3 in amino acids: CASSLTGANVLTF. The DNA for the CDR3 is TGTGCCAGCAGTTTAACTGGGGCCAACGTCCTGACTTTC.

The genes are TRBV28 and TRBJ2-2, with 13 bases lining up with TRBD2. The CDR3 covers 19 residues. CDR1 and CDR2 from the germline V gene are MDHEN and SYDVKM. The junction had 13 bases not matched to a gene; V was cut back by 2 bases and J by 7 bases. The CDR3 nucleotides are TGTGCCAGCAGTTTACTATTTTCGGGACTAGCGGGAAAGGACGGGGAGCTGTTTTTT. Its translation: CASSLLFSGLAGKDGELFF.

This clone was detected only once. This chain uses TRBV19 with TRBJ2-7; TRBD1 might be the D (7 bases). Between the trimmed V and J ends, which lost 2 bases and 4 bases, there was a span of 15 bases. CDR1 is LNHDA, CDR2 SQIVND, per germline (reference sequence). The CDR3 length is 15 residues. Written as DNA, the CDR3 is TGTGCCAGTAGTATATGGTCAGGGGGAGGTTACGAGCAGTACTTC. Protein product: CASSIWSGGGYEQYF.

This clone occurred a few times. The CDR3 here is CASTPAGGPGANVLTF. CDR3 coding DNA: TGTGCCAGCACCCCCGCGGGGGGACCTGGGGCCAACGTCCTGACTTTC. This chain joins TRBV11-3 and TRBJ2-6; 8 positions agree with TRBD2. The ends lost 7 bases at V and 2 bases at J; junction bases unmatched: 7. Per germline, CDR1 SGHNT and CDR2 YENEEA. The CDR3 is 16 residues long.

The chain links TRBV19 to TRBJ1-1; D perhaps matches TRBD1 (5 bases). The CDR3 covers 15 residues. V was clipped by 1 base and J by 4 bases, with 13 bases between them. Germline V CDR1 and CDR2: LNHDA, SQIVND (reference sequence). CDR3 residues: CASSIVGQRSTEAFF. CDR3 in DNA: TGTGCCAGTAGTATAGTGGGGCAGCGGAGCACTGAAGCTTTCTTT.

This chain joins TRBV23-1 and TRBJ1-4, with D perhaps matching TRBD1 (6 bases). TRBV23-1 is treated as an ORF (open reading frame) with a function not yet certain. V was trimmed by 6 bases and J by 8 bases, leaving 22 bases between them. The CDR3 spans 16 residues. Here the CDR3 reads CASSSAFTGTYEKLFF. In nucleotides, the CDR3 is TGCGCCAGCAGCTCGGCTTTTACAGGGACCTACGAAAAACTGTTTTTT.

The V call is TRBV7-1, the J call TRBJ1-4; D gene unclear. TRBV7-1 falls under the ORF class, with uncertain function. The V and J ends lost 5 bases and 7 bases respectively, with 23 bases between them. The CDR3 runs to 17 residues. CDR3 residues: CASSPVPGSQMGEKLFF. CDR3 nucleotide sequence: TGTGCCAGCAGCCCCGTCCCGGGATCACAGATGGGTGAAAAACTGTTTTTT.

In its sample, this clone is hyperexpanded. The chain combines TRBV11-3 with TRBJ1-2; TRBD1 aligns across 7 bases. This CDR3 comprises 15 residues. The V and J ends lost 3 bases and 3 bases, in that order; junction bases with no gene match: 7. Germline V gene sequence: CDR1 SGHNT, CDR2 YENEEA. In nucleotides, the CDR3 is TGTGCCAGCAGCTTGGATCTGGACAGGTACTATGGCTACACCTTC. Translation gives CASSLDLDRYYGYTF.

The chain combines TRBV6-8 with TRBJ1-3, with D unclear. The germline V gene has CDR1 MNHGY and CDR2 SAAAGT. The CDR3 contains 16 residues. Trimming pared 5 bases from V and 4 bases from J, leaving 18 bases between. The CDR3 DNA is TGTGCCAGCAGTGAGAGTAGGAGACTGGGCGGAAACACCATATATTTT. It specifies CASSESRRLGGNTIYF.

This clone was recorded a few times. The V and J genes are TRBV11-3 and TRBJ2-5; 8 bases are a match to TRBD2. Trimming at V came to 2 bases and at J to 1 base, leaving 6 bases not matched to a gene. Germline V gene sequence: CDR1 SGHNT, CDR2 YENEEA. This CDR3 spans 16 amino acids. The CDR3: CASSLSPTSVQETQYF. The CDR3 DNA follows: TGTGCCAGCAGCTTATCCCCGACTAGCGTCCAAGAGACCCAGTACTTC.

V is TRBV11-1 and J is TRBJ2-7, with 7 bases identical to TRBD1. The germline gives CDR1 SGHAT, CDR2 FQDESV (reference sequence). V gave up 5 bases and J gave up 8 bases; unmatched junction bases: 18. The CDR3 spans 16 residues. The CDR3 DNA is TGTGCCAGCAGCGGACAGGTGAACCCTCCGCTTACGAAGCAGTACTTC. Its translation: CASSGQVNPPLTKQYF.

The chain is built from TRBV6-8 and TRBJ2-7; 8 positions match TRBD1. Germline-derived CDR1 and CDR2 are MNHGY and SAAAGT. Trimming cost V 4 bases and J 7 bases; bases outside gene matches: 12. The CDR3 totals 15 residues. The CDR3: CASSFSWTGLREQYF. The CDR3 nucleotides are TGTGCCAGCAGTTTCTCCTGGACAGGGCTACGTGAGCAGTACTTC.

The V call is TRBV6-8, the J call TRBJ1-6; TRBD1 is a possible D gene (6 bases). This CDR3 has 16 residues. Germline V gene data show CDR1 as MNHGY and CDR2 as SAAAGT. The V and J ends lost 2 bases and 10 bases respectively, with 18 bases between them. CDR3 in amino acids: CASSYRDRPIPSPLHF. The CDR3 DNA reads as TGTGCCAGCAGTTACCGAGACAGGCCCATTCCCTCACCCCTCCACTTT.

The CDR3 loop is CAWRVKSTDTQYF. In DNA form, the CDR3 reads TGTGCCTGGAGGGTTAAAAGCACAGATACGCAGTATTTT. This chain links TRBV30 with TRBJ2-3; D is undetermined. V was trimmed by 3 bases and J by 0 bases, leaving 7 bases between them. CDR3 length: 13 amino acids. Germline loops: CDR1 GTSNPN, CDR2 SVGIG (reference sequence).

This clone was seen more than once but under ten times. This chain connects TRBV6-8 to TRBJ1-1; no clear D gene. Germline V lookup: CDR1 MNHGY, CDR2 SAAAGT. Deletions cut 1 base from V and 1 base from J, with 1 base between. This CDR3 is built from 12 residues. The CDR3 region is CASSYWNTEAFF. Here the CDR3 DNA reads TGTGCCAGCAGTTACTGGAACACTGAAGCTTTCTTT.

The chain carries TRBV6-4 and TRBJ2-5; 14 nucleotides agree with TRBD2. The V segment lost 5 bases and the J segment 0 bases; nucleotides outside the gene matches: 2. Germline CDR1 and CDR2: MRHNA and SNTAGT. The CDR3 extends over 16 amino acids. The CDR3 region has the DNA TGTGCCAGCAGTCGGACTAGCGGGGGGTACCAAGAGACCCAGTACTTC. It codes for CASSRTSGGYQETQYF.

To note about this clone: An uncertain or unread base leads to its residue being written X. The genes are TRBV29-1 and TRBJ2-3, with D perhaps matching TRBD1 (6 bases). Germline V gene data show CDR1 as SQVTM and CDR2 as ANQGSEA. This CDR3 spans 18 amino acids. The V and J ends lost 4 bases and 3 bases respectively, with 26 bases between them. Written as DNA, the CDR3 is TGCAGCGTTGGCAAGTCGGCAGGGGAGTCCTTRAGGACAGATACGCAGTATTTT. Its protein product is CSVGKSAGESXRTDTQYF. The entire CDR3 protein is CSVGKSAGESLRTDTQYF.

This clone occurred once. This chain uses TRBV5-1 with TRBJ1-1, with D unclear. V lost 3 bases to trimming and J lost 7 bases, with 16 bases between them. The germline V gene has CDR1 SGHRS and CDR2 YFSETQ. CDR3 length equals 14 residues. CDR3 protein: CASSSQPTSLEAFF. The CDR3 DNA reads as TGCGCCAGCAGCTCCCAACCGACAAGCCTTGAAGCTTTCTTT.

The gene calls are TRBV7-1 and TRBJ2-1, with D uncertain. TRBV7-1 is known as an ORF, though its function is uncertain. CDR3 length: 13 residues. V was pared by 1 base and J by 8 bases, with 9 bases between. In nucleotides, the CDR3 is TGTGCCAGCAGCTCAGTCGAAGGAGATGAGCAGTTCTTC. This encodes CASSSVEGDEQFF.

The gene calls are TRBV6-8 and TRBJ2-5; tentative D call: TRBD2 (5 bases). From germline, CDR1 is MNHGY and CDR2 SAAAGT. The CDR3 has 16 residues. V was pared by 5 bases and J by 0 bases, with 16 bases between. In DNA form, the CDR3 reads TGTGCCAGCAGTGAGGGATTGCGGTGGTACCAAGAGACCCAGTACTTC. Amino acids: CASSEGLRWYQETQYF.